These T cell receptor beta chains were read from a single sample in a study of shared clonotypes between healthy human individuals. Some clones are missing from TCRdb's copy, which holds only in-frame ones; the method was immunoSEQ multiplex PCR. The table has about 500,000 clones, more than 70% seen once. The material sequenced was PBMCs. The receptor source for this set is a woman between 35 and 50 years old in good health. Some clones in this sample may be carry-over from other donors' samples. The CDR3 runs from the conserved cysteine through the conserved F or W.

CDR3: CSVGDVQDNEQFF
V: TRBV29-1
J: TRBJ2-1

CDR3: CASSSTLAGGINEQFF
V: TRBV5-1
J: TRBJ2-1

CDR3: CASSTPGTSGSLSSYEQYF
V: TRBV2
J: TRBJ2-7

CDR3: CASSLVQGSNYGYTF
V: TRBV28
J: TRBJ1-2

CDR3: CASSLTSGWVAKNIQYF
V: TRBV5-6
J: TRBJ2-4

CDR3: CASSFLGLAGYNERFF
V: TRBV7-3
J: TRBJ2-1

CDR3: CASSFGSSDLSNQPQHF
V: TRBV28
J: TRBJ1-5

CDR3: CASSLERLVGGEQYF
V: TRBV7-6
J: TRBJ2-7

CDR3: CAWSGDFRASF
V: TRBV30
J: TRBJ1-1

CDR3: CAISAPSGSSVSSTDTQYF
V: TRBV10-3
J: TRBJ2-3

CDR3: CASVRNTIYF
V: TRBV10-1
J: TRBJ1-3

CDR3: CASSIARRGTTEAFF
V: TRBV19
J: TRBJ1-1

CDR3: CASSFPQNTEAFF
V: TRBV7-9
J: TRBJ1-1

CDR3: CASSPDLRLEQFF
V: TRBV7-2
J: TRBJ2-1

CDR3: CASSFGTNSYNEQFF
V: TRBV11-2
J: TRBJ2-1

CDR3: CASSSQGLHTEAFF
V: TRBV5-4
J: TRBJ1-1

CDR3: CASSSLAGFTDTQYF
V: TRBV7-9
J: TRBJ2-3

CDR3: CASSTTRPGLTGGDEQYF
V: TRBV19
J: TRBJ2-7

CDR3: CASNLDRAVPGNTIYF
V: TRBV19
J: TRBJ1-3

CDR3: CASSLTGVPETQYF
V: TRBV5-4
J: TRBJ2-5

CDR3: CSVDLDSRSYF
V: TRBV29-1
J: TRBJ2-7

CDR3: CSFSKGGLATQQYF
V: TRBV29-1
J: TRBJ2-7

CDR3: CASSQEVSGGYTF
V: TRBV14
J: TRBJ1-2

CDR3: CASSLERPGQIYEQYF
V: TRBV7-6
J: TRBJ2-7

CDR3: CASSWKGQVNTEAFF
V: TRBV7-2
J: TRBJ1-1

CDR3: CASSVGLAGGETQYF
V: TRBV9
J: TRBJ2-5

CDR3: CASSYATGTHTDTQYF
V: TRBV6-6
J: TRBJ2-3

CDR3: CASTQGYQPQHF
V: TRBV28
J: TRBJ1-5

CDR3: CASRTQRDTEAFF
V: TRBV2
J: TRBJ1-1

CDR3: CASSFPSLPTQYF
V: TRBV28
J: TRBJ2-5

CDR3: CASSDSSRRITDTQYF
V: TRBV25-1
J: TRBJ2-3

CDR3: CASSLGGLAETQYF
V: TRBV7-3
J: TRBJ2-5

CDR3: CASSTEVQETQYF
V: TRBV11-2
J: TRBJ2-5

CDR3: CASSLRDVSNTIYF
V: TRBV7-8
J: TRBJ1-3

CDR3: CASSFSSTYEQYF
V: TRBV7-9
J: TRBJ2-7

CDR3: CASSDIVGHPLF
V: TRBV6-1
J: TRBJ2-4

CDR3: CASSPTGDYEQYF
V: TRBV18
J: TRBJ2-7

CDR3: CASSELPRDQPQHF
V: TRBV2
J: TRBJ1-5

CDR3: CASSPWTSGTPLRYNEQFF
V: TRBV7-6
J: TRBJ2-1

CDR3: CASSSGLAYEQYF
V: TRBV7-8
J: TRBJ2-7

CDR3: CASSAPRDEQYF
V: TRBV28
J: TRBJ2-7

CDR3: CASRSGTGAYEQYF
V: TRBV27
J: TRBJ2-7

CDR3: CASSLVRGENIQYF
V: TRBV28
J: TRBJ2-4

CDR3: CASSSLRGEQFF
V: TRBV7-6
J: TRBJ2-1

CDR3: CASSQFGASESGTYNEQFF
V: TRBV4-2
J: TRBJ2-1

CDR3: CASSIFVARPDYGYTF
V: TRBV19
J: TRBJ1-2

CDR3: CASSPGQLNTEAFF
V: TRBV19
J: TRBJ1-1

CDR3: CASSYSTPPKNTEAFF
V: TRBV6-5
J: TRBJ1-1

CDR3: CSVEDLANEQFF
V: TRBV29-1
J: TRBJ2-1

CDR3: CASSRGTDYEQYF
V: TRBV6-5
J: TRBJ2-7

CDR3: CASSIDHRRFGYTF
V: TRBV19
J: TRBJ1-2

CDR3: CSVAPAGVSYEQYF
V: TRBV29-1
J: TRBJ2-7

CDR3: CASSGTLGGRAVGELFF
V: TRBV5-4
J: TRBJ2-2

CDR3: CASSSGIGDGYTF
V: TRBV5-4
J: TRBJ1-2

CDR3: CASRDRANEKLFF
V: TRBV28
J: TRBJ1-4

CDR3: CASSLTQGGFTGELFF
V: TRBV7-3
J: TRBJ2-2